This T cell receptor (beta chain) derives from a study of cytomegalovirus exposure and HLA in healthy donors. Researchers ran the PCR with 60 Vbeta and 13 Jbeta primers. Only in-frame clones appear in the TCRdb table, and some are missing; sequencing was by immunoSEQ multiplex PCR. The sample holds some 98,000 clones, more than 65% seen once. The sample was PBMCs. This TCR came from a human donor in good health.

CDR3 loop: CAISGRSEKETQYF. In nucleotides, the CDR3 is TGTGCCATCAGTGGGAGATCAGAGAAAGAGACCCAGTACTTC. The V call is TRBV10-3, the J call TRBJ2-5, with D hard to call. The V and J ends lost 4 bases and 3 bases respectively, with 12 bases between them. The germline CDR1 and CDR2 sequences are ENHRY and SYGVKD. The CDR3 contains 14 residues.